This T cell receptor beta chain was captured in a study of memory CD4+ T cells and cytomegalovirus serostatus. About the research overall: Of the healthy Belgian adults, 8 to 10 were CMV seropositive and around 22 seronegative. Study results and limitations: CMV serostatus prediction reached median AUC approximately 0.96, or 0.89 with US-trained model. Of about 150 reported CMV TCRbeta sequences, under 70 were found in memory CD4+ repertoires. Suggested: most of the CMV-linked TCR signature lies in CD4+ memory cells.

Concerning this clone: What it binds is not known.

The sort gate was single viable CD3+CD4+CD8-CD45RO+ cells for memory CD4+ T cells. Data came from immunoSEQ multiplex PCR; TCRdb stores just in-frame clones and leaves some out. The sample holds tens of thousands of clones, roughly 75% seen once. Germline CDR1 and CDR2: SGHRS and YFSETQ. The CDR3 length is 14 residues. Trimming left V 0 bases short and J 4 bases short, with 10 bases between. This chain connects TRBV5-1 to TRBJ1-2; D perhaps matches TRBD1 (6 bases). This receptor was taken from an adult in good health and CMV-seronegative. The sequenced sample was memory CD4+ T cells from blood. The CDR3 region is CASSLAGGAYGYTF. The CDR3 DNA reads as TGCGCCAGCAGCTTGGCCGGGGGCGCCTATGGCTACACCTTC.